This T cell receptor beta chain was identified during a study of T-cell reconstitution after alpha-beta-depleted transplantation in children. The TCRbeta library incorporated unique molecular identifiers. TCRdb used MiXCR to reprocess the PCR reads, holding one entry per CDR3 protein. Of around 400,000 distinct CDR3 sequences in the sample, roughly 22% were seen once. Germline loops: CDR1 LNHNV, CDR2 YYDKDF (reference sequence). The V end was cut by 0 bases, the J end by 2 bases, with 12 bases between. The CDR3 sequence is 16 residues long. The table lists this clonotype with many counts. This receptor was taken from a human donor who donated a stem cell graft to a child with acute myeloid leukemia. The input for sequencing was PBMCs from the stem cell graft donor, taken from the stem cell graft. The rearrangement joins TRBV15 to TRBJ2-3; D possibly uses TRBD1 or TRBD2 (5 bases each). The DNA of the CDR3 is TGTGCCACCAGCAGAGATCGGGACCCTAACACAGATACGCAGTATTTT. This sequence encodes CATSRDRDPNTDTQYF.